The T cell receptor (beta chain) under discussion was sequenced for a study of blood T cell repertoires in COVID-19. Assay: immunoSEQ multiplex PCR; the TCRdb copy retains only in-frame clones and omits some. The sample holds about 250,000 clones, approximately 80% seen once. This clone was seen a few times. Germline V gene data show CDR1 as SQVTM and CDR2 as ANQGSEA. Trimming removed 5 bases from V and 6 bases from J, with 19 bases in between. The CDR3 totals 14 residues. Sequencing was carried out using peripheral blood. This TCR was sampled from a man at least 80 years old with acute or convalescent COVID-19. This chain joins TRBV29-1 and TRBJ1-1; possible D gene TRBD1, 5 bases. The CDR3 nucleotides read TGCAGCGTTATCCTCGGGGGATCCCGGGCTGAAGCTTTCTTT. Amino acid sequence: CSVILGGSRAEAFF.